This TCR beta chain originates from a study of blood T cell repertoires in COVID-19. Study details: Some COVID-19 samples were acute and others convalescent; all came from the United States, Italy and Spain. PBMCs, B-cell-depleted T cells, or T cells provided the cDNA or gDNA that made up the material.

The CDR3 extends over 13 amino acids. V shed 0 bases, J shed 11 bases, and the junction held 9 bases outside the gene matches. Germline loops: CDR1 GTSNPN, CDR2 SVGIG (reference sequence). Per the authors' pipeline: For nucleated cells, counts were estimated from reference gene primer amplification. Using immunoSEQ multiplex PCR, the repertoire was profiled, and TCRdb retains in-frame clones only, with some absent. That table is the source of V, J and clone size, and D and trimming were worked out from the DNA. The table includes about 320,000 clones, more than 75% detected once. This clonotype originated in a woman between 18 and 29 years old who had recovered from COVID-19. The sequenced sample was PBMCs or T cells enriched from blood (not recorded which). This chain links TRBV30 with TRBJ1-1; 7 bases align to TRBD1. The CDR3 nucleotides are TGTGCCTGGAGTGTGCAGGGGGGATCGGTTGCTTTCTTT. Protein product: CAWSVQGGSVAFF.